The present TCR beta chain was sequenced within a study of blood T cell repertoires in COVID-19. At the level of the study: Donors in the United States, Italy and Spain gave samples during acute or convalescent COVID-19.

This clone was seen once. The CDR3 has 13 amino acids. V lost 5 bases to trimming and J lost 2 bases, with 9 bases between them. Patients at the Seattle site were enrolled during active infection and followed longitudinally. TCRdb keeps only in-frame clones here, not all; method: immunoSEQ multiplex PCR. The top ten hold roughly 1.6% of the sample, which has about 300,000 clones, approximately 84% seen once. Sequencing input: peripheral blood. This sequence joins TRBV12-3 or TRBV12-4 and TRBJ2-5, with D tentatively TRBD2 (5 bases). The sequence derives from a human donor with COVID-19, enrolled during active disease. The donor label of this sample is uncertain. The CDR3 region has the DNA TGTGCCAGCAGTAAGGACTTTCAAGAGACCCAGTACTTC. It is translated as CASSKDFQETQYF.